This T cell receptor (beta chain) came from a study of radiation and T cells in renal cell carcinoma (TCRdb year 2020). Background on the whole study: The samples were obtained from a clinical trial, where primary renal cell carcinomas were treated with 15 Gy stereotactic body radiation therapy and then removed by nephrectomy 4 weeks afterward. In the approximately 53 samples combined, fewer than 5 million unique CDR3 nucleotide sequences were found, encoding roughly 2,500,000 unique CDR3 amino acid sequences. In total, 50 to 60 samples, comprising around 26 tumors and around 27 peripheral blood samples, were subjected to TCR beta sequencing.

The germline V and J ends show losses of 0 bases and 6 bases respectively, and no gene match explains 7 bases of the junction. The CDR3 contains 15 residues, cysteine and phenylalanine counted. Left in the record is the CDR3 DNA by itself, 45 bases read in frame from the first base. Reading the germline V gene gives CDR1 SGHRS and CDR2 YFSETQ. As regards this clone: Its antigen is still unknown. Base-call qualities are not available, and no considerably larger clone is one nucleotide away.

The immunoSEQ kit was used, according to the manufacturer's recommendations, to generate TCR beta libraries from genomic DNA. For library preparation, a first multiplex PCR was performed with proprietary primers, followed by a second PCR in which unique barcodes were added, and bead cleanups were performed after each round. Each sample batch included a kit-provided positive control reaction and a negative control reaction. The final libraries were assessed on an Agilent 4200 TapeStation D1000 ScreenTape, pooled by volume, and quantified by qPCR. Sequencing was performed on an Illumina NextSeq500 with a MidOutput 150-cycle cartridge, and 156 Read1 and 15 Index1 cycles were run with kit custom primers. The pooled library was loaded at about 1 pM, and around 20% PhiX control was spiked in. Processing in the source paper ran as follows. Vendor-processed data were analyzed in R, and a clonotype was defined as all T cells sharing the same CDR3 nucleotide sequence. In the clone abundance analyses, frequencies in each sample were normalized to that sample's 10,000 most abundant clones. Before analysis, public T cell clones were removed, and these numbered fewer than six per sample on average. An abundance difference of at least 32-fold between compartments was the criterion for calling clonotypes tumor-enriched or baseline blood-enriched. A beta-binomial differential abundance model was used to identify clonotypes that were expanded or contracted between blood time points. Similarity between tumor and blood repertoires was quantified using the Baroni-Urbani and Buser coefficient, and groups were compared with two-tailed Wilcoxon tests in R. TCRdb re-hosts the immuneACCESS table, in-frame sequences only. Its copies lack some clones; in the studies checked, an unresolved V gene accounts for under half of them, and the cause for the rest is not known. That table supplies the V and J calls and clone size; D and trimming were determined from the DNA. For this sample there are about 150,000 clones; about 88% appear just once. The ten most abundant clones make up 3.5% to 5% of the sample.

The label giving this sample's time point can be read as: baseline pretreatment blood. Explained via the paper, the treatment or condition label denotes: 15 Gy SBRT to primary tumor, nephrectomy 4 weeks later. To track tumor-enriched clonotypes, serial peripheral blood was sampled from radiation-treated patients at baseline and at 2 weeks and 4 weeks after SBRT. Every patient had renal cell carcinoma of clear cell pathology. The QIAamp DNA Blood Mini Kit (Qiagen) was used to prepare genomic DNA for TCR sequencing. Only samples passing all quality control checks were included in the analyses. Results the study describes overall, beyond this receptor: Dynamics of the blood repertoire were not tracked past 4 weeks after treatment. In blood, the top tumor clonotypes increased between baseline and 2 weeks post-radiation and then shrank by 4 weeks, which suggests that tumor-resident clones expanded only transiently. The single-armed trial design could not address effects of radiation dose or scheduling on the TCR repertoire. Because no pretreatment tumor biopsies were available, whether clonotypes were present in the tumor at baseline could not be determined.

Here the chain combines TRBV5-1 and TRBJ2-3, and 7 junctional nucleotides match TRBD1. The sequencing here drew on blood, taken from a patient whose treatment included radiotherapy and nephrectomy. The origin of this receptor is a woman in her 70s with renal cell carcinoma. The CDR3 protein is CASSLGRGTEDTQYF. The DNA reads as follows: TGCGCCAGCAGCTTGGGGCGTGGGACAGAGGATACGCAGTATTTT.